This T cell receptor (beta chain) was captured by sequencing in a study of T-cell reconstitution after alpha-beta-depleted transplantation in children (dated by TCRdb to about 2016). Study-level background: Using TCR repertoire profiling, the study followed T-cell immune reconstitution in a quantitative way in children after TCRalphabeta/CD19-depleted allogeneic hematopoietic cell transplantation. The research as a whole found: In some patients, the high TCRbeta diversity seen at day 60 was put down to recipient T cells and intrathymic progenitors that had survived conditioning. Hyperexpanded clone frequencies declined over subsequent months; after one year, T-cell counts and TCRbeta diversity were mostly attributed to newly produced T cells. The apparently early alphabetaT-cell count recovery about two months after transplant was reportedly dependent on only several hundred rapidly expanded clones derived from non-depleted graft cells.

According to the germline V gene, CDR1 reads SGHDT and CDR2 reads YYEEEE. The CDR3, from cysteine to phenylalanine, totals 17 residues. Only the CDR3 DNA stays, 51 bases, in frame from base 1. Trimming leaves V shorter by 1 base and J shorter by 0 bases, with the junction holding 5 bases beyond the gene matches. The library was made by PCR. Sequenced using an Illumina HiSeq 2500. To normalize quantification of the TCRbeta repertoire, the TCR libraries were built with molecular barcoding that relied on unique molecular identifiers. The public sequencing data were trimmed at Q25 with fastp and processed into clonotypes with MiXCR by TCRdb, which kept only in-frame beta chains. Each record represents a unique CDR3 protein, reported with the most common genes and DNA among its rows. For this sample there are hundreds of thousands of distinct CDR3 sequences; roughly 14% appear just once. 0.79% of the sample is taken by the ten largest.

This clonotype was counted at least ten times. Which antigen it targets is not known. The record has no base qualities; no much larger clone is one base away. According to the study, the label for this sample's treatment or condition signals: allogeneic hematopoietic cell transplantation with graft depleted of TCRalphabeta T cells and CD19 B cells. The transplant recipients were children given TCRalphabeta/CD19-depleted allogeneic hematopoietic cell grafts. This receptor was identified in a girl aged 2-10 years with congenital amegakaryocytic thrombocytopenia, due to receive a stem cell transplant. The V and J genes are TRBV5-6 and TRBJ2-5, and TRBD2 matches 11 of the central bases. Source: PBMCs, taken before TCRalphabeta/CD19-depleted stem cell transplant. The DNA reads as follows: TGTGCCAGCAGCTTGACGTTAGCGGGAGGGTACCAAGAGACCCAGTACTTC. Translated, it reads CASSLTLAGGYQETQYF.